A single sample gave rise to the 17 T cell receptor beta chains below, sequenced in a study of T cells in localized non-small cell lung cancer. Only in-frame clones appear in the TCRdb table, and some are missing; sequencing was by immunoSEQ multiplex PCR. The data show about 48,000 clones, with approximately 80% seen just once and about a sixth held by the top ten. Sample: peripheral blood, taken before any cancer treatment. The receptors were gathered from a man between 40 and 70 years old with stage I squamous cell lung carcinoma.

The DNA for the CDR3 is TGTGCCAGCAGCTTGTCTCCAGGACAGAACACTGAAGCTTTCTTT. Its protein is CASSLSPGQNTEAFF. The chain combines TRBV5-5 with TRBJ1-1; D might be TRBD1 (5 bases). The germline CDR1 and CDR2 sequences are SGHKS and YYEKEE (reference sequence). V was shortened by 1 base and J by 1 base, with 11 bases between the two germline ends. The CDR3 covers 15 residues.

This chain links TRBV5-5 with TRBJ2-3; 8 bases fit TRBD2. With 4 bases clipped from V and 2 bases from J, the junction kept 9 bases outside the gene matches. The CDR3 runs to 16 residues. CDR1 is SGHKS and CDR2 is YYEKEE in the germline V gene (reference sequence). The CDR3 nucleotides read TGTGCCAGCAGCCACCCAGCGGGGGATGTCACAGATACGCAGTATTTT. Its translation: CASSHPAGDVTDTQYF.

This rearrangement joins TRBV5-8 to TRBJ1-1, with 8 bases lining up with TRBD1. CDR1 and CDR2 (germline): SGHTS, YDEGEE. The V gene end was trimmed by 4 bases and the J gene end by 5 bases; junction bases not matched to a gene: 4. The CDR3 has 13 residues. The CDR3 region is CASSRQGRTEAFF. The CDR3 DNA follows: TGTGCCAGCAGCCGACAGGGGAGGACTGAAGCTTTCTTT.

The CDR3 is CASGAPGYTF. The CDR3 DNA follows: TGTGCCAGTGGAGCTCCTGGCTACACCTTC. This sequence joins TRBV28 and TRBJ1-2, with no clear D. The CDR3 totals 10 residues. Looked up from germline, CDR1 is MDHEN and CDR2 is SYDVKM. Trimming cost V 9 bases and J 7 bases, with 9 bases left between them.

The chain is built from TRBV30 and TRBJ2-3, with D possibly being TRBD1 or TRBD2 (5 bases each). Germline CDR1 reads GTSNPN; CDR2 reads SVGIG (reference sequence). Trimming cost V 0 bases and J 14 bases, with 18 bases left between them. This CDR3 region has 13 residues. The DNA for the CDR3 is TGTGCCTGGAGTGTAATCGGGACCGATAAAAGGTATTTT. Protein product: CAWSVIGTDKRYF.

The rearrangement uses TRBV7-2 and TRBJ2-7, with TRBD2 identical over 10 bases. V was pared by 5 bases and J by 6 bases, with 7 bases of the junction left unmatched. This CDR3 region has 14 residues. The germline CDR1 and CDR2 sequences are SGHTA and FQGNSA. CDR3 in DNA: TGTGCCAGCAGCCCGAGCGGGGGGGCCCTCGAGCAGTACTTC. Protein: CASSPSGGALEQYF.

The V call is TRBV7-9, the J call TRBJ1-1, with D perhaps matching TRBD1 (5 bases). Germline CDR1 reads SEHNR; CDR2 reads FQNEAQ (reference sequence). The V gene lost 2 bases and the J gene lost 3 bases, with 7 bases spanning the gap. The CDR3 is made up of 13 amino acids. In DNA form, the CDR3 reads TGTGCCAGCAGCTTACTAGGGGACACTGAAGCTTTCTTT. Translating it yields CASSLLGDTEAFF.

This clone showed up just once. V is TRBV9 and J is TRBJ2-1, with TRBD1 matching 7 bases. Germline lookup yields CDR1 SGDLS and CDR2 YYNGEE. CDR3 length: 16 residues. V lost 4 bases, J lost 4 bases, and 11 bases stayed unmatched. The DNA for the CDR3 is TGTGCCAGCAGCATATCCCCGGGACAGATGTACAATGAGCAGTTCTTC. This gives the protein CASSISPGQMYNEQFF.

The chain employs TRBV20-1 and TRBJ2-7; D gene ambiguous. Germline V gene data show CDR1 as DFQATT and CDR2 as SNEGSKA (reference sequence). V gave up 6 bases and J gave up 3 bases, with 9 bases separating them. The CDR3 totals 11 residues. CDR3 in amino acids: CSAVRDYEQYF. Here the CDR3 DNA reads TGCAGTGCCGTACGTGACTACGAGCAGTACTTC.

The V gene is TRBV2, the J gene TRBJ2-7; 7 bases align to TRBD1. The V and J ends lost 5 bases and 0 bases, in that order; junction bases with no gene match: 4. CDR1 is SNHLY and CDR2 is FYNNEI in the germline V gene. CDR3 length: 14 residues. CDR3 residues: CASSRQGSSYEQYF. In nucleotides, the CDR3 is TGTGCCAGCAGTAGACAGGGCAGCTCCTACGAGCAGTACTTC.

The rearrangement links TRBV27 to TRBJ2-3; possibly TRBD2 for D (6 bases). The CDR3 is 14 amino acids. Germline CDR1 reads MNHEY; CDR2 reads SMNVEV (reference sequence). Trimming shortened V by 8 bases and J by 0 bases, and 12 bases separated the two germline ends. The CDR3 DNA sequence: TGTGCCAGCGGGGGACTTTCTAGCACAGATACGCAGTATTTT. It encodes CASGGLSSTDTQYF.

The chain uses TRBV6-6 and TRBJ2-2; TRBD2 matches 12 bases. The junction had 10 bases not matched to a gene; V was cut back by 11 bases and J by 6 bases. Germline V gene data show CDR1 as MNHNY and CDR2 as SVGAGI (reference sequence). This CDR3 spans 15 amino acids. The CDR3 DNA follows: TGTGCCGCCGGCCTAGCGGGGGGGATCTCCGGGGAGCTGTTTTTT. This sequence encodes CAAGLAGGISGELFF.

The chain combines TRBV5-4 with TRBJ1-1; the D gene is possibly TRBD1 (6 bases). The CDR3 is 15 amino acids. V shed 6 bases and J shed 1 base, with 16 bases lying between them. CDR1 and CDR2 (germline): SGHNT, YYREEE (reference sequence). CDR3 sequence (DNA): TGTGCCAGCACCCAAATAACAGGGAGGAACACTGAAGCTTTCTTT. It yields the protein CASTQITGRNTEAFF.

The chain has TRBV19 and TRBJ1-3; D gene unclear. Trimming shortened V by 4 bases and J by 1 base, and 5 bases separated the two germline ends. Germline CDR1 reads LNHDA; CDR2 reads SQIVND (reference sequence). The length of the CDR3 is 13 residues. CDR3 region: CASSRGSGNTIYF. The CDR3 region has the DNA TGTGCCAGTAGTAGAGGATCTGGAAACACCATATATTTT.

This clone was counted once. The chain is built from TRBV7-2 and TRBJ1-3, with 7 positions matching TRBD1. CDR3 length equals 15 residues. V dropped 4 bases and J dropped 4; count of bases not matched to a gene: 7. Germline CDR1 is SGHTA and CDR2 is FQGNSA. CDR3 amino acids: CASSSDTGAGNTIYF. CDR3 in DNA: TGTGCCAGCAGCTCTGATACAGGGGCCGGAAACACCATATATTTT. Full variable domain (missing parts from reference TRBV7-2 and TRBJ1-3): GAGVSQSPSNKVTEKGKDVELRCDPISGHTALYWYRQSLGQGLEFLIYFQGNSAPDKSGLPSDRFSAERTGGSVSTLTIQRTQQEDSAVYLCASSSDTGAGNTIYFGEGSWLTVV.

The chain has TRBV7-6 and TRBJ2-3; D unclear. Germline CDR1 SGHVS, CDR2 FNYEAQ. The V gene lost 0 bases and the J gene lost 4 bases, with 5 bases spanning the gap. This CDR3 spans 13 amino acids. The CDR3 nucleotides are TGTGCCAGCAGCTTAGCGATTGCAGATACGCAGTATTTT. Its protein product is CASSLAIADTQYF.

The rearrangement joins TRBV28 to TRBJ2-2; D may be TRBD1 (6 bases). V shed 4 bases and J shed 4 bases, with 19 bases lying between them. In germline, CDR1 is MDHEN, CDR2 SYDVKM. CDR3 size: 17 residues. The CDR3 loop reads CASSSRWLQGSTGELFF. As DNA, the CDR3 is TGTGCCAGCAGTTCTCGATGGCTACAGGGCTCCACCGGGGAGCTGTTTTTT.